What follows is one T cell receptor beta chain and its context. Its antigen is unidentified. The PCR had 60 Vbeta and 13 Jbeta primers. Measured with immunoSEQ multiplex PCR; TCRdb has only the in-frame clones, and not every one. The data hold about 140,000 clones, with roughly four fifths observed a single time. These donors counted as nominally healthy when sampled, but unrecorded immune exposures were likely. The data originate from a study of cytomegalovirus exposure and HLA in healthy donors. Study-level points and caveats: Researchers had no immune exposure information except CMV serostatus available.

V lost 9 bases to trimming and J lost 0 bases, with 18 bases between them. Germline values: CDR1 MNHNS, CDR2 SASEGT. The CDR3 loop spans 15 amino acids. The clonotype was recovered from a man younger than 30 in good health and CMV-seropositive. Sequencing used PBMCs. The genes are TRBV6-1 and TRBJ2-7, with a possible D match to TRBD2 (5 bases). The CDR3 is CASTSISAGSYEQYF. The CDR3 DNA sequence: TGTGCCAGTACCTCCATTAGTGCGGGCTCCTACGAGCAGTACTTC.